This TCR beta chain was sequenced in a study of blood T cell repertoires in COVID-19. Study-wide background: There were acute and convalescent COVID-19 samples, and they came from the United States, Italy and Spain. T cells, B-cell-depleted T cells, or PBMCs supplied cDNA or gDNA.

Germline V lookup: CDR1 SGDLS, CDR2 YYNGEE. This CDR3 is built from 12 residues. The V end was cut by 4 bases, the J end by 4 bases, with 9 bases between. Authors' methods: Amplification of reference gene primers provided the estimated nucleated cell counts. Assay used: immunoSEQ multiplex PCR; TCRdb lists only in-frame clones, some missing. V and J calls and clone size come straight from that table; D and trimming were deduced from the DNA. Here the sample spans 150,000 to 200,000 clones, 85% being singletons. Sequenced: peripheral blood. The chain combines TRBV9 with TRBJ2-7; possible D gene TRBD1, 6 bases. This clonotype was obtained from a human donor with acute or convalescent COVID-19. The donor label of this sample is uncertain. CDR3 bases: TGTGCCAGCAGCCGGACAGAATACGAGCAGTACTTC. The encoded protein is CASSRTEYEQYF.